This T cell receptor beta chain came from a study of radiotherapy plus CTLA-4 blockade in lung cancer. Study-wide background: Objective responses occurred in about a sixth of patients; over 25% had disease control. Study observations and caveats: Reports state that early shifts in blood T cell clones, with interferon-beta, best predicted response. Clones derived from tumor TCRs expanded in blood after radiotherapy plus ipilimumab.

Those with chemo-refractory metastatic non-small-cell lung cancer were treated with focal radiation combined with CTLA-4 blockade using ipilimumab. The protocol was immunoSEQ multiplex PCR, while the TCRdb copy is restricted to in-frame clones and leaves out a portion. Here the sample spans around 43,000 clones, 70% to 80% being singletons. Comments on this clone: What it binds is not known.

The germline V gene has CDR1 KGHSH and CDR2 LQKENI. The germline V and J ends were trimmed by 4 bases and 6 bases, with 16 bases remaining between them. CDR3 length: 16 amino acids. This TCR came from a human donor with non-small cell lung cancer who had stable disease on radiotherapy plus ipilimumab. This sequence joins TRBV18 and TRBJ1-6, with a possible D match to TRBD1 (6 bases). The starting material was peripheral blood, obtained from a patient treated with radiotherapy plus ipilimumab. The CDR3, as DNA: TGTGCCAGCTCACAATATGGGCAGGGGATTAATTCACCCCTCCACTTT. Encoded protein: CASSQYGQGINSPLHF. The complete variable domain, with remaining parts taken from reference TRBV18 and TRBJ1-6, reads NAGVMQNPRHLVRRRGQEARLRCSPMKGHSHVYWYRQLPEEGLKFMVYLQKENIIDESGMPKERFSAEFPKEGPSILRIQQVVRGDSAAYFCASSQYGQGINSPLHFGNGTRLTVT.